This T cell receptor (beta chain) was profiled in a study of T cell repertoires in cytomegalovirus infection. Across the study: CMV epitopes, recently identified HLA-C-restricted and well-studied HLA-B-restricted, were used. Findings and caveats of the study: The response measured ex vivo was dominated by TCR beta clonotypes (HLA-C-restricted and CMV-specific).

About this clonotype: What it binds is not known.

The CDR3 loop spans 13 amino acids. Between the trimmed V and J ends, which lost 3 bases and 4 bases, there was a span of 10 bases. Germline loops: CDR1 SGDLS, CDR2 YYNGEE. From the reads, TCRdb called clonotypes with MiXCR, one entry per CDR3 protein. The table lists about 890,000 distinct CDR3 sequences, more than 25% of them singletons. Material: cultured CD8+ T cells from PBMCs, obtained from culture after CMV antigen stimulation. This TCR was sampled from a human donor in good health (CMV status not recorded). Some clones in this sample may be carry-over from other donors' samples. This chain connects TRBV9 to TRBJ1-2, with D perhaps matching TRBD1 (6 bases). CDR3 sequence: CASSAQGTYGYTF. CDR3 in DNA: TGTGCCAGCAGCGCACAGGGTACCTATGGCTACACCTTC. Together with reference TRBV9 and TRBJ1-2, the CDR3 gives the full variable domain: DSGVTQTPKHLITATGQRVTLRCSPRSGDLSVYWYQQSLDQGLQFLIQYYNGEERAKGNILERFSAQQFPDLHSELNLSSLELGDSALYFCASSAQGTYGYTFGSGTRLTVV.